This entry lists 26 T cell receptor beta chains sequenced from one sample in a study of T-cell reconstitution after alpha-beta-depleted transplantation in children (TCRdb year 2016). The library relied on PCR. The sequencer was an Illumina HiSeq 2500. TCR libraries were prepared with molecular barcoding, using unique molecular identifiers to normalize TCRbeta repertoire quantification. The public reads were reanalyzed by TCRdb: fastp trimming at Q25, MiXCR alignment, in-frame beta chains only. Duplicate CDR3 protein sequences are folded into a single record with the most common DNA and genes. The sample table holds about 72,000 distinct CDR3 sequences, of which 7% to 8% were seen once. Around 2.4% of the sample rests with the top ten. This sample comprised PBMCs from the stem cell graft donor, obtained from the stem cell graft. These receptors were taken from a human donor who donated a stem cell graft to a child with acute lymphoblastic leukemia.

The sample holds many counts of this clonotype. The CDR3 DNA is TGCAGCGTTGAAGAGCAGGGGGGGAACACTGAAGCTTTCTTT. It encodes CSVEEQGGNTEAFF. The rearrangement joins TRBV29-1 to TRBJ1-1; 7 positions match TRBD1. The V segment lost 0 bases and the J segment 1 base; nucleotides outside the gene matches: 2. The CDR3 is 14 residues long. Germline-derived CDR1 and CDR2 are SQVTM and ANQGSEA.

This clonotype was counted only a few times. The chain recombines TRBV5-1 with TRBJ2-5; D gene ambiguous. The V gene lost 6 bases and the J gene lost 4 bases, with 22 bases spanning the gap. CDR3 size: 16 residues. Germline loops: CDR1 SGHRS, CDR2 YFSETQ. Here the CDR3 reads CASNIVPVVFGETQYF. CDR3 nucleotides: TGCGCCAGCAACATAGTCCCGGTAGTGTTTGGAGAGACCCAGTACTTC.

This clonotype has ten or more counts. V gene TRBV6-1 combines with J gene TRBJ2-1; D is tentatively TRBD1 or TRBD2 (6 bases each). This CDR3 has 12 residues. Trimming shortened V by 3 bases and J by 15 bases, and 15 bases separated the two germline ends. CDR1 is MNHNS and CDR2 is SASEGT in the germline V gene. The CDR3 here is CASSELQGGTFF. CDR3 in DNA: TGTGCCAGCAGTGAGCTACAGGGAGGCACGTTCTTC.

The rearrangement joins TRBV3-1 to TRBJ2-1, with a possible D match to TRBD2 (6 bases). The CDR3 extends over 16 amino acids. Germline values: CDR1 LGHDT, CDR2 YNNKEL (reference sequence). Trimming stripped 1 base from V and 2 bases from J, with 12 bases between. CDR3 loop: CASSQGDRLAYNEQFF. CDR3 bases: TGTGCCAGCAGCCAAGGAGACAGACTAGCCTACAATGAGCAGTTCTTC.

At least ten counts were recorded for this clonotype. This CDR3 is CASRGGSWPEQYF. Here the CDR3 DNA reads TGCGCCAGCAGGGGAGGCAGCTGGCCGGAGCAGTACTTC. V is TRBV5-1 and J is TRBJ2-7; possible D gene TRBD2, 6 bases. Trimming stripped 5 bases from V and 7 bases from J, with 16 bases between. The CDR3 runs 13 residues. Germline values: CDR1 SGHRS, CDR2 YFSETQ.

The table lists this clonotype with many counts. The chain carries TRBV3-1 and TRBJ1-3; no clear D gene. Germline V gene data show CDR1 as LGHDT and CDR2 as YNNKEL (reference sequence). The CDR3 covers 14 residues. V was clipped by 1 base and J by 4 bases, with 8 bases between them. The CDR3 DNA follows: TGTGCCAGCAGCCAAGGGCCAGGAGGAAACACCATATATTTT. As protein: CASSQGPGGNTIYF.

This clonotype occurred many times. This rearrangement joins TRBV19 to TRBJ1-5; 9 bases line up with TRBD1. The CDR3 has 16 amino acids. The J segment lost 4 bases and the V segment lost 3 bases, leaving 7 bases of the junction unmatched. Germline CDR1 is LNHDA and CDR2 is SQIVND (reference sequence). The CDR3 loop reads CASSMDSGTGNQPQHF. In DNA, the CDR3 is TGTGCCAGTAGTATGGACAGCGGGACAGGGAATCAGCCCCAGCATTTT.

This clonotype has a count of ten or more. The CDR3 sequence: CASSTSGYEQYF. The CDR3 DNA is TGTGCCAGTTCGACTAGCGGATACGAGCAGTACTTC. The rearrangement uses TRBV2 and TRBJ2-7; 9 bases are shared with TRBD2. The CDR3 consists of 12 residues. With 9 bases clipped from V and 4 bases from J, the junction kept 4 bases outside the gene matches. Germline lookup yields CDR1 SNHLY and CDR2 FYNNEI.

CDR3 DNA sequence: TGCAGCGTCCGCACTAGCGGGATATCTGGGGCCAACGTCCTGACTTTC. Protein sequence: CSVRTSGISGANVLTF. This chain joins TRBV29-1 and TRBJ2-6, with 10 bases aligning to TRBD2. Trimming at V came to 6 bases and at J to 1 base, leaving 6 bases not matched to a gene. Germline V lookup: CDR1 SQVTM, CDR2 ANQGSEA. The CDR3 extends over 16 amino acids. Variable domain in full (rest from reference TRBV29-1 and TRBJ2-6): SAVISQKPSRDICQRGTSLTIQCQVDSQVTMMFWYRQQPGQSLTLIATANQGSEATYESGFVIDKFPISRPNLTFSTLTVSNMSPEDSSIYLCSVRTSGISGANVLTFGAGSRLTVL.

This clonotype occurred a few times. The chain employs TRBV9 and TRBJ2-2; perhaps TRBD2 as D (6 bases). The germline gives CDR1 SGDLS, CDR2 YYNGEE. V was pared by 1 base and J by 7 bases, with 14 bases between. The CDR3 covers 15 residues. The CDR3 bases are TGTGCCAGCAGCGTACCTCCGACAGCGGGCGGGGAGCTGTTTTTT. As protein: CASSVPPTAGGELFF.

This clonotype has at least ten counts. CDR3: CASSYSPQGGTEAFF. CDR3 DNA sequence: TGTGCCAGCAGTTACTCCCCACAGGGAGGTACTGAAGCTTTCTTT. The chain employs TRBV6-5 and TRBJ1-1; D may be TRBD1 (6 bases). CDR1 and CDR2 from the germline V gene are MNHEY and SVGAGI. The CDR3 runs 15 residues. V shed 0 bases and J shed 5 bases, with 13 bases lying between them.

This clonotype was counted ten times or more. The V call is TRBV11-2, the J call TRBJ2-7; D ambiguous. Per the germline V gene, CDR1 is SGHAT and CDR2 is FQNNGV. V was cut by 3 bases and J by 3 bases, with 6 bases left in between. This CDR3 comprises 12 residues. This chain's CDR3 is CASSFISYEQYF. CDR3 nucleotide sequence: TGTGCCAGCAGCTTTATCAGCTACGAGCAGTACTTC. Variable domain in full (rest from reference TRBV11-2 and TRBJ2-7): EAGVAQSPRYKIIEKRQSVAFWCNPISGHATLYWYQQILGQGPKLLIQFQNNGVVDDSQLPKDRFSAERLKGVDSTLKIQPAKLEDSAVYLCASSFISYEQYFGPGTRLTVT.

This clonotype was picked up many times. V usage is TRBV29-1 and J usage is TRBJ1-5; no firm D call. Trimming removed 4 bases at V and 2 bases at J, with 12 bases between. Germline lookup yields CDR1 SQVTM and CDR2 ANQGSEA. The CDR3 runs to 14 residues. The CDR3 loop reads CSVGNTLGNQPQHF. For the CDR3, the DNA is TGCAGCGTTGGGAACACCCTCGGCAATCAGCCCCAGCATTTT.

This clonotype was seen a handful of times. The CDR3 loop is CASSQGPNQPQHF. The CDR3 region has the DNA TGTGCCAGCAGCCAAGGGCCCAATCAGCCCCAGCATTTT. The chain is built from TRBV5-4 and TRBJ1-5; unclear D gene. The CDR3 is 13 amino acids. Germline CDR1 is SGHNT and CDR2 is YYREEE (reference sequence). V dropped 4 bases and J dropped 3 bases, with 8 bases sitting between them. Combining the CDR3 with reference TRBV5-4 and TRBJ1-5 gives the whole variable domain ETGVTQSPTHLIKTRGQQVTLRCSSQSGHNTVSWYQQALGQGPQFIFQYYREEENGRGNFPPRFSGLQFPNYSSELNVNALELDDSALYLCASSQGPNQPQHFGDGTRLSIL.

The rearrangement joins TRBV29-1 to TRBJ1-1; D unclear. The CDR3 is 11 amino acids. V gave up 3 bases and J gave up 5 bases, with 7 bases separating them. The germline gives CDR1 SQVTM, CDR2 ANQGSEA. The CDR3 DNA follows: TGCAGCGTTGACCGGGGAACTGAAGCTTTCTTT. Translation: CSVDRGTEAFF.

This clonotype was observed at least ten times. The chain has TRBV5-1 and TRBJ2-2; 8 nucleotides align to TRBD1. V lost 0 bases, J lost 8 bases, and 6 bases stayed unmatched. Per germline, CDR1 SGHRS and CDR2 YFSETQ. The CDR3 extends over 15 amino acids. The CDR3 DNA is TGCGCCAGCAGCTTGGAGACAGGGGCGGAGGGGGAGCTGTTTTTT. This encodes CASSLETGAEGELFF.

Many counts were recorded for this clonotype. This rearrangement joins TRBV4-1 to TRBJ2-5, with unresolved D. The length of the CDR3 is 14 residues. Germline loops: CDR1 MGHRA, CDR2 YSYEKL. Between the trimmed V and J ends, which lost 2 bases and 1 base, there was a span of 8 bases. The CDR3 sequence is CASSQKLGQETQYF. The CDR3 DNA is TGCGCCAGCAGCCAAAAACTCGGCCAAGAGACCCAGTACTTC.

At least ten counts were recorded for this clonotype. V usage is TRBV11-2 and J usage is TRBJ1-1, with TRBD1 matching 7 bases. Germline V CDR1 and CDR2: SGHAT, FQNNGV. The V and J ends lost 5 bases and 9 bases, in that order; junction bases with no gene match: 9. The CDR3 extends over 13 amino acids. This CDR3 reads CASSLPPTGKAFF. As DNA, the CDR3 is TGTGCCAGCAGCCTACCTCCGACAGGGAAAGCTTTCTTT.

The rearrangement uses TRBV13 and TRBJ2-7, with 13 bases lining up with TRBD2. This CDR3 spans 15 amino acids. Germline assignment: CDR1 PRHDT and CDR2 FYEKMQ (reference sequence). V gave up 5 bases and J gave up 5 bases; unmatched junction bases: 6. CDR3 sequence (DNA): TGTGCCAGCAGCGAGAGGACTAGCGGGAGCAACGAGCAGTACTTC. This sequence encodes CASSERTSGSNEQYF.

This clonotype was seen more than once but under ten times. The chain combines TRBV6-2 or TRBV6-3 with TRBJ1-1; tentative D call: TRBD1 (6 bases). Per germline, CDR1 MNHEY and CDR2 SVGEGT. The V end lost 1 base, the J end lost 1 base, and 13 bases lay between the germline ends. The CDR3 runs 16 residues. The CDR3 sequence is CASSYLPQGPNTEAFF. The CDR3 DNA reads TGTGCCAGCAGTTACTTACCACAGGGACCGAACACTGAAGCTTTCTTT.

This clonotype came up many times. The chain uses TRBV5-6 and TRBJ1-1; TRBD1 agrees at 8 bases. Germline V gene lookup returns CDR1 SGHDT and CDR2 YYEEEE. The CDR3 spans 15 residues. V dropped 4 bases and J dropped 0; count of bases not matched to a gene: 5. The CDR3 here is CASSLGQGLNTEAFF. CDR3 DNA sequence: TGTGCCAGCAGCCTCGGACAGGGATTGAACACTGAAGCTTTCTTT.

This clonotype was seen repeatedly, ten times or more. This chain uses TRBV7-2 with TRBJ2-5, with D hard to call. Germline values: CDR1 SGHTA, CDR2 FQGNSA. The CDR3 runs to 13 residues. V lost 5 bases and J 6 bases, leaving 13 bases between the germline ends. The DNA for the CDR3 is TGTGCCAGCAGCATCGATATTATACAGACCCAGTACTTC. Its translation: CASSIDIIQTQYF.

This clonotype occurred many times. The chain recombines TRBV5-1 with TRBJ2-7; tentatively, D is TRBD2 (6 bases). The V gene lost 1 base and the J gene lost 6 bases, with 14 bases spanning the gap. The V gene's germline CDR1 is SGHRS and CDR2 YFSETQ. The CDR3 has 14 residues. This CDR3 is CASSLTGGLPEQYF. The CDR3, as DNA: TGCGCCAGCAGCTTGACAGGAGGGTTACCCGAGCAGTACTTC.

This clonotype was found many times. The V gene is TRBV27, the J gene TRBJ2-1; D is uncertain. Trimming took off 7 bases at V and 5 bases at J, with 15 bases between the two ends. The CDR3 totals 14 residues. Germline lookup yields CDR1 MNHEY and CDR2 SMNVEV (reference sequence). The CDR3 spells CASTSYGLHNEQFF. DNA for the CDR3: TGTGCCAGCACCTCGTACGGCCTACACAATGAGCAGTTCTTC.

This clonotype was observed many times. The chain links TRBV29-1 to TRBJ2-3; TRBD2 matches 12 bases. This CDR3 comprises 15 residues. Germline CDR1 and CDR2: SQVTM and ANQGSEA. Unmatched junction bases numbered 4, after V lost 5 bases and J lost 1 base. The CDR3 DNA reads as TGCAGCGTTAAGAGGACTAGCGGGGGCACAGATACGCAGTATTTT. Amino acids: CSVKRTSGGTDTQYF.

There are many counts of this clonotype. This chain uses TRBV5-1 with TRBJ2-1; perhaps TRBD1 as D (6 bases). Per germline, CDR1 SGHRS and CDR2 YFSETQ. Trimming stripped 3 bases from V and 9 bases from J, with 13 bases between. This CDR3 spans 13 amino acids. This CDR3 reads CASSSLTGIEQFF. The CDR3 nucleotides read TGCGCCAGCAGCTCCCTTACAGGGATTGAGCAGTTCTTC.